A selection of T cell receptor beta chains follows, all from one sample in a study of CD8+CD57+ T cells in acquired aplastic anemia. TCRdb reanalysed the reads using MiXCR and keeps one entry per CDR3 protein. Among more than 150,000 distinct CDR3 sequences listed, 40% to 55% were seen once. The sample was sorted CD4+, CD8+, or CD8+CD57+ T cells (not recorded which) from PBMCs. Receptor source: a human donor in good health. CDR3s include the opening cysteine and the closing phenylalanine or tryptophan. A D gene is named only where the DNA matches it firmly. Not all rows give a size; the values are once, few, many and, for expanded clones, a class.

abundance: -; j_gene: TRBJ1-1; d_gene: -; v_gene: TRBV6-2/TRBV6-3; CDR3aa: CASSTPMNTEAFF; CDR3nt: TGTGCCAGCAGTACCCCCATGAACACTGAAGCTTTCTTT
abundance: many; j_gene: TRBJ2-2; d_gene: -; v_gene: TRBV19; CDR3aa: CASRVGELFF; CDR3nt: TGTGCCAGTAGAGTTGGGGAGCTGTTTTTT
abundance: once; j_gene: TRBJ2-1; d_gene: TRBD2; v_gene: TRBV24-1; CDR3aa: CATSSLRETRFEQFF; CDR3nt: TGTGCCACCAGTAGTTTGCGGGAGACGCGTTTTGAGCAGTTCTTC
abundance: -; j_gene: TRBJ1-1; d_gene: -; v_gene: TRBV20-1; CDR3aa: CSASGGANTEAFF; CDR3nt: TGCAGTGCTAGCGGGGGGGCAAACACTGAAGCTTTCTTT
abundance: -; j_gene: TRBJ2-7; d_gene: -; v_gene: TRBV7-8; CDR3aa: CASSSTGTPYEQYF; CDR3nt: TGTGCCAGCAGCTCCACCGGGACCCCCTACGAGCAGTACTTC
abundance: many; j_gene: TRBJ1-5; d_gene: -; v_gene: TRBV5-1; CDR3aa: CASSRSGNSNQPQHF; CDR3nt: TGCGCCAGCAGCCGGAGCGGTAATAGCAATCAGCCCCAGCATTTT
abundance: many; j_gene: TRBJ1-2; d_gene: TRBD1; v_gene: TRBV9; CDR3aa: CASSPPGQRNYGYTF; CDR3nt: TGTGCCAGCAGCCCGCCGGGACAGAGAAACTATGGCTACACCTTC
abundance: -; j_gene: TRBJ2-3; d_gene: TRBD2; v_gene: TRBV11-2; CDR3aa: CASSLSSLRLAATSTDTQYF; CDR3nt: TGTGCCAGCAGCCTTAGTTCTCTAAGACTAGCGGCCACTTCGACAGATACGCAGTATTTT
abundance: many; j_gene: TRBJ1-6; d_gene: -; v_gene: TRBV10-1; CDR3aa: CASTPSSYNSPLHF; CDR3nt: TGCGCCAGCACGCCAAGCTCCTATAATTCACCCCTCCACTTT
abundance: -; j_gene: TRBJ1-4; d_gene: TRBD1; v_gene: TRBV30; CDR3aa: CAWSYLTGGEKLFF; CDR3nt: TGTGCCTGGAGTTATTTGACAGGGGGTGAAAAACTGTTTTTT
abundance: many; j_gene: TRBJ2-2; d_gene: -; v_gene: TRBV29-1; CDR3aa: CSVLFLLNTGELFF; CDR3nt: TGCAGCGTTCTTTTTCTCTTGAACACCGGGGAGCTGTTTTTT
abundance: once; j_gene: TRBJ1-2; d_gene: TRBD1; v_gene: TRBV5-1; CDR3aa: CASSSAGTGVGYTF; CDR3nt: TGCGCCAGCAGCTCCGCGGGGACAGGGGTCGGCTACACCTTC
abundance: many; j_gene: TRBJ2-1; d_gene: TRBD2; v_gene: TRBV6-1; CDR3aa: CASRGLAGVHEQFF; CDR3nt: TGTGCCAGCCGGGGACTAGCGGGAGTTCACGAGCAGTTCTTC
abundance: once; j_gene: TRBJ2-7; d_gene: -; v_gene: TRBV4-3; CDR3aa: CASSQGPTGTAPYEQYF; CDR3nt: TGCGCCAGCAGCCAAGGGCCGACTGGGACGGCCCCCTACGAGCAGTACTTC
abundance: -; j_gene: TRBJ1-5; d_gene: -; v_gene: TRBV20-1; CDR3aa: CSAMLRGAPSNQPQHF; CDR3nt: TGCAGTGCTATGTTAAGGGGGGCCCCGAGCAATCAGCCCCAGCATTTT
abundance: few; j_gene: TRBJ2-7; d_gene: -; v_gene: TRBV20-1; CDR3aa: CSASESVGYEQYF; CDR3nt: TGCAGTGCCTCTGAATCCGTGGGCTACGAGCAGTACTTC
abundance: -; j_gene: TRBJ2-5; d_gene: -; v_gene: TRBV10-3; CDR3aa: CAISEGGRETQYF; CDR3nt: TGTGCCATCAGTGAGGGGGGCCGGGAGACCCAGTACTTC
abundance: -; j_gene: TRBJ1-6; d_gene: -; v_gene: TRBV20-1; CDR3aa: CSAPISENSPLHF; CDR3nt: TGCAGTGCCCCAATAAGTGAGAATTCACCCCTCCACTTT
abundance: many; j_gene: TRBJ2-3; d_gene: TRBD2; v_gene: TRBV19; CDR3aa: CASSTLAGGADTQYF; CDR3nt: TGTGCCAGTAGCACCCTAGCGGGAGGGGCAGATACGCAGTATTTT
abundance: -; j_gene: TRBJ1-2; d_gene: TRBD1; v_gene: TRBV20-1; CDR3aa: CSARERGTGVAGGYTF; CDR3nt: TGCAGTGCTAGAGAAAGGGGAACAGGGGTTGCGGGTGGCTACACCTTC
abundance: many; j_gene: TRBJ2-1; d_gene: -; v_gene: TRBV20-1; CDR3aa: CSARDRGSGRSSYNEQFF; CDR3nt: TGCAGTGCTAGAGATCGGGGTAGCGGTAGGAGCTCCTACAATGAGCAGTTCTTC
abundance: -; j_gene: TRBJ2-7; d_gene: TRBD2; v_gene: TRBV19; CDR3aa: CASTLAGSYEQYF; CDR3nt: TGTGCCAGCACCCTAGCGGGGAGCTACGAGCAGTACTTC
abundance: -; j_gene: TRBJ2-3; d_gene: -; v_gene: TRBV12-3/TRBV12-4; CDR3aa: CASTERDTQYF; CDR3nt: TGTGCCAGCACCGAAAGGGATACGCAGTATTTT
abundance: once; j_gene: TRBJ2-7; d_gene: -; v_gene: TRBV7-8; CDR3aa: CASSLAVEQYF; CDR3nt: TGTGCCAGCAGCTTAGCAGTCGAGCAGTACTTC
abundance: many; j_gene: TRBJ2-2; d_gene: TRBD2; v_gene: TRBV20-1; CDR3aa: CSARDLAGGGNTGELFF; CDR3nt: TGCAGTGCTAGAGATCTAGCGGGAGGGGGTAACACCGGGGAGCTGTTTTTT
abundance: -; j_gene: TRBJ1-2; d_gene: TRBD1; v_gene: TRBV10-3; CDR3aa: CAIRDQGEYGYTF; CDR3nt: TGTGCCATCAGAGATCAGGGGGAATATGGCTACACCTTC
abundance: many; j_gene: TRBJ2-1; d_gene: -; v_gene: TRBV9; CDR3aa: CASSVGNRANEQFF; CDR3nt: TGTGCCAGCAGCGTAGGTAATAGGGCCAATGAGCAGTTCTTC
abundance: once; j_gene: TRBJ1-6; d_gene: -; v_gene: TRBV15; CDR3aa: CATSSEGRVHGSPLHF; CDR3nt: TGTGCCACCAGCAGCGAGGGGAGGGTTCACGGTTCACCCCTCCACTTT
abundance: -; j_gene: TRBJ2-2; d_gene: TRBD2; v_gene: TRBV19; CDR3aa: CASTREGRSGELFF; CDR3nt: TGTGCCAGTACTCGGGAGGGCCGATCCGGGGAGCTGTTTTTT
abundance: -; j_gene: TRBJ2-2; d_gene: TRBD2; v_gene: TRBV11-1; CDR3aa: CAGSYSKLAGATGEMFF; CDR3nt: TGTGCCGGCAGCTACTCAAAACTAGCGGGAGCGACGGGGGAGATGTTTTTT
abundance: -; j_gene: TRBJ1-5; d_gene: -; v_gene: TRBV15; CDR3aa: CATSSPPGDQPQHF; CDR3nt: TGTGCCACCAGCAGTCCGCCGGGGGATCAGCCCCAGCATTTT
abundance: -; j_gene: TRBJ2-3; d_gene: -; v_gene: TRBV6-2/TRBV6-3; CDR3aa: CATTATDTQYF; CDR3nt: TGTGCCACCACTGCTACAGATACGCAGTATTTT
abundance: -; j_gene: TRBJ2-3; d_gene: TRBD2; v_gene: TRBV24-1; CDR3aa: CATAGLAGGTDTQYF; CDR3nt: TGTGCCACTGCTGGACTAGCGGGAGGAACAGATACGCAGTATTTT
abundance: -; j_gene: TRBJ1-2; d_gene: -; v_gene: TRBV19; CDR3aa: CASRKDSSNYGYTF; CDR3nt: TGTGCCAGCCGTAAGGACAGTTCTAACTATGGCTACACCTTC
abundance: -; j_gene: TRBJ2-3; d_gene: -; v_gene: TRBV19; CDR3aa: CAISEFGLGTDTQYF; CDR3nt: TGTGCCATTAGCGAATTTGGGCTAGGGACAGATACGCAGTATTTT
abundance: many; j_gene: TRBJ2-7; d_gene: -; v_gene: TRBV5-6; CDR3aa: CASSRPSGDYEQYF; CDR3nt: TGTGCCAGCAGCCGCCCCTCGGGGGACTACGAGCAGTACTTC
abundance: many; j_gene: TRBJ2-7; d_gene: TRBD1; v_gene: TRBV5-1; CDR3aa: CASSLLGQGNDEQYF; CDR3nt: TGCGCCAGCAGCTTGTTGGGACAGGGTAACGACGAGCAGTACTTC
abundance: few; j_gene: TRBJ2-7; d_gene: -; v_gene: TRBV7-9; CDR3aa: CASSPPLDGYEQYF; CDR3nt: TGTGCCAGCAGCCCCCCCCTGGACGGCTACGAGCAGTACTTC
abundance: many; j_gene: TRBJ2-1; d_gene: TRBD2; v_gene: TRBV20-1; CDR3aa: CSARDWGGAGAYNEQFF; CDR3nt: TGCAGTGCTAGAGATTGGGGCGGGGCGGGAGCCTACAATGAGCAGTTCTTC
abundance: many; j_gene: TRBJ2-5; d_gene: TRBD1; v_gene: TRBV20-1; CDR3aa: CSARGTGGVLKTQYF; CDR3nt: TGCAGTGCTAGAGGAACAGGGGGCGTCCTTAAGACCCAGTACTTC
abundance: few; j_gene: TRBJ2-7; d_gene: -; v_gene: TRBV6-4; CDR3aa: CASSCAYERYF; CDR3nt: TGTGCCAGCAGTTGCGCCTACGAGCGGTACTTC
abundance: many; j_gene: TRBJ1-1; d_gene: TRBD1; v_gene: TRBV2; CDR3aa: CASRGDRVDTEAFF; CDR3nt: TGTGCCAGCAGGGGGGACAGGGTGGACACTGAAGCTTTCTTT
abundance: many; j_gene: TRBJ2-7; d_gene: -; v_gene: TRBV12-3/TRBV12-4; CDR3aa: CASSFTAATYEQYF; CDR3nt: TGTGCCAGCAGTTTTACCGCGGCCACCTACGAGCAGTACTTC
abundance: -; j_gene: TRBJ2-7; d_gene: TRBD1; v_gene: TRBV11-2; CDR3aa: CASSPPRGLGNYEQYF; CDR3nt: TGTGCCAGCAGCCCCCCCAGGGGGTTAGGAAACTACGAGCAGTACTTC
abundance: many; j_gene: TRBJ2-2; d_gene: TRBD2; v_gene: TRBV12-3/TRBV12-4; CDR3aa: CASTSGENTGELFF; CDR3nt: TGTGCCAGCACGAGCGGGGAGAACACCGGGGAGCTGTTTTTT
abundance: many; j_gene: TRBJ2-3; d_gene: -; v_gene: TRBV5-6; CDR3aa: CASSLWGPKSDTQYF; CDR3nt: TGTGCCAGCAGCTTGTGGGGGCCCAAATCAGATACGCAGTATTTT
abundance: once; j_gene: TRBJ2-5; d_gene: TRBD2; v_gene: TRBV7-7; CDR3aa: CASSFVAGDQETQYF; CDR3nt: TGTGCCAGCAGCTTTGTAGCGGGGGACCAAGAGACCCAGTACTTC
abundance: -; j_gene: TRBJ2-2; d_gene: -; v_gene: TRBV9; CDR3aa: CASSVETGELFF; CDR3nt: TGTGCCAGCAGCGTAGAGACCGGGGAGCTGTTTTTT
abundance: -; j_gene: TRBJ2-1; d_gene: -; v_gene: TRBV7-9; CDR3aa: CASSDREQFF; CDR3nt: TGTGCCAGCAGCGACCGGGAGCAGTTCTTC
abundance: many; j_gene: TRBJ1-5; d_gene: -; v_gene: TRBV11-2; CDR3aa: CASSSTGALNSNQPQHF; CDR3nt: TGTGCCAGCAGCTCTACGGGTGCATTAAATAGCAATCAGCCCCAGCATTTT
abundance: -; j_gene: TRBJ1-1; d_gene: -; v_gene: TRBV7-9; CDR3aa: CAAQAGAVNTEAFF; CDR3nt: TGTGCCGCCCAAGCGGGGGCAGTGAACACTGAAGCTTTCTTT
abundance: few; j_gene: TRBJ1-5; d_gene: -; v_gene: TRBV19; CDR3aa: CASSIDRGQPQHF; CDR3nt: TGTGCCAGTAGTATAGATCGTGGTCAGCCCCAGCATTTT
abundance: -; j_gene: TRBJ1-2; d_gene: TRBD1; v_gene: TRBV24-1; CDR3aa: CATSETGTGWGNTF; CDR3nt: TGTGCCACCAGTGAAACCGGGACAGGCTGGGGGAACACCTTC
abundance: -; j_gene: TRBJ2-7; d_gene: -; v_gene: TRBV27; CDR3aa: CASSPGVFAYEQYF; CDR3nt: TGTGCCAGCAGTCCCGGGGTCTTTGCCTACGAGCAGTACTTC